Each of the 14 T cell receptor beta chains below was sequenced from the same sample in a study of vaccination and CD4 T cells after COVID-19. With the Oncomine TCR Beta short-read assay, DNA from cultured CD4+ T cells was sequenced. MiXCR, run by TCRdb on the PCR reads, gives a single entry per CDR3 protein. The sample contains tens of thousands of distinct CDR3 sequences, approximately 41% of which appear only once. Which antigens these TCRs recognize remains unknown. Documented time point: late sampling 161 to 241 days after vaccination in a few convalescent patients. Treatment indicated: roughly ten-day PBMC culture with coronavirus spike peptide pools or control peptides (ViraFEST assay). This sample comprised CD4+ T cells from blood, cultured in vitro, obtained about 7 months after SARS-CoV-2 vaccination. The receptors come from a human donor who had recovered from COVID-19.

This chain connects TRBV5-4 to TRBJ1-6; D perhaps matches TRBD1 (6 bases). Germline lookup yields CDR1 SGHNT and CDR2 YYREEE (reference sequence). The length of the CDR3 is 14 residues. The V end lost 2 bases, the J end lost 6 bases, and 9 bases lay between the germline ends. The CDR3 DNA is TGTGCCAGCAGCTTCGGACAGTCTAATTCACCCCTCCACTTT. Translated: CASSFGQSNSPLHF.

This sequence joins TRBV6-4 and TRBJ2-3, with 7 bases fitting TRBD2. V trimming: 0 bases; J trimming: 3 bases; junction bases outside the gene matches: 0. Germline V gene sequence: CDR1 MRHNA, CDR2 SNTAGT. This CDR3 has 14 amino acids. The CDR3 DNA reads as TGTGCCAGCAGTGACTCGCGGGAGACAGATACGCAGTATTTT. It yields the protein CASSDSRETDTQYF.

Details on this clonotype: At one of its ends the junction is not consistent with the germline gene, which may arise from a read error. This chain uses TRBV7-6 with TRBJ2-7; TRBD1 matches 7 bases. The length of the CDR3 is 13 residues. Germline V gene lookup returns CDR1 SGHVS and CDR2 FNYEAQ. CDR3 sequence (DNA): TGTGCCAGCAGCTTAGGTCAGGGGGACGAGCTGTACTTC. Protein sequence: CASSLGQGDELYF.

This clonotype has just a few counts. This chain links TRBV20-1 with TRBJ2-7; 8 bases match TRBD1. This CDR3 spans 14 amino acids. Germline lookup yields CDR1 DFQATT and CDR2 SNEGSKA (reference sequence). V shed 1 base, J shed 2 bases, and the junction held 4 bases outside the gene matches. The CDR3 DNA is TGCAGTGCTAGAGGGGGGACAGGAGCCTACGAGCAGTACTTC. This gives the protein CSARGGTGAYEQYF.

This clonotype was seen just once. This chain uses TRBV6-2 or TRBV6-3 with TRBJ2-1; 10 nucleotides match TRBD2. The J segment lost 8 bases and the V segment lost 2 bases, leaving 9 bases of the junction unmatched. The CDR3 is 16 amino acids. Looked up from germline, CDR1 is MNHEY and CDR2 is SVGEGT. CDR3: CASSYPRASGRDEQFF. Here the CDR3 DNA reads TGTGCCAGCAGTTACCCCCGGGCTAGCGGGAGAGATGAGCAGTTCTTC.

J is TRBJ2-5 and V is TRBV7-2; D is undetermined. This CDR3 spans 14 amino acids. V was trimmed by 5 bases and J by 10 bases, leaving 20 bases between them. Germline lookup yields CDR1 SGHTA and CDR2 FQGNSA. CDR3: CASSLYGRSEVQYF. Written as DNA, the CDR3 is TGTGCCAGCAGCCTATACGGTCGGTCTGAAGTCCAGTACTTC.

There are a few counts of this clonotype. This rearrangement joins TRBV28 to TRBJ2-7, with TRBD2 identical over 8 bases. The CDR3 has 15 residues. V shed 10 bases, J shed 0 bases, and the junction held 11 bases outside the gene matches. Germline values: CDR1 MDHEN, CDR2 SYDVKM. The CDR3 DNA follows: TGTGCCACCCGTGGTCGGGGGGGGAGCTCCTACGAGCAGTACTTC. Translated: CATRGRGGSSYEQYF.

This rearrangement joins TRBV20-1 to TRBJ1-1; a weak D match, TRBD1 (5 bases). The CDR3 is made up of 13 amino acids. CDR1 and CDR2 from the germline V gene are DFQATT and SNEGSKA (reference sequence). With 4 bases removed from V and 1 base from J, the gap between germline ends came to 10 bases. CDR3 nucleotides: TGCAGTGCTAATGGACACCCGAACACTGAAGCTTTCTTT. As protein: CSANGHPNTEAFF.

In its sample, this clonotype was seen a few times. The chain couples TRBV12-3 or TRBV12-4 to TRBJ1-1, with a weak D call TRBD1 (5 bases). The CDR3 covers 14 residues. V lost 6 bases to trimming and J lost 3 bases, with 14 bases between them. The CDR3 reads CASSPDGDDTEAFF. The CDR3 bases are TGTGCCAGCAGCCCAGACGGGGACGACACTGAAGCTTTCTTT.

This clonotype has just a few counts. The chain links TRBV6-1 to TRBJ1-5, with D unresolved. CDR1 and CDR2 from the germline V gene are MNHNS and SASEGT. V shed 4 bases and J shed 9 bases, with 13 bases lying between them. The CDR3 loop spans 13 amino acids. The DNA for the CDR3 is TGTGCCAGCAGTGGGGAGGAGGTTTGGCCCCAGCATTTT. This encodes CASSGEEVWPQHF.

V gene TRBV20-1 combines with J gene TRBJ2-5; D remains unclear. Germline V gene sequence: CDR1 DFQATT, CDR2 SNEGSKA (reference sequence). Between the trimmed V and J ends, which lost 2 bases and 4 bases, there was a span of 5 bases. The CDR3 extends over 11 amino acids. The CDR3 coding sequence is TGCAGTGCTAGATATAGAGAGACCCAGTACTTC. This codes for CSARYRETQYF.

This clonotype was seen a few times. The chain combines TRBV19 with TRBJ2-3; TRBD2 matches 7 bases. Germline V CDR1 and CDR2: LNHDA, SQIVND (reference sequence). The V and J ends lost 6 bases and 5 bases, in that order; junction bases with no gene match: 11. The CDR3 loop spans 15 amino acids. The CDR3: CASSARGLAVDTQYF. CDR3 coding DNA: TGTGCCAGTAGCGCCCGAGGGCTAGCGGTAGATACGCAGTATTTT.

The rearrangement joins TRBV6-5 to TRBJ2-1; 9 bases are a match to TRBD2. Germline V gene sequence: CDR1 MNHEY, CDR2 SVGAGI. Unmatched junction bases numbered 7, after V lost 2 bases and J lost 8 bases. The CDR3 runs 15 residues. This CDR3 reads CASSYHSGSVYEQFF. CDR3 in DNA: TGTGCCAGCAGTTACCATAGCGGGAGTGTCTATGAGCAGTTCTTC.

A few counts support this clonotype. This rearrangement joins TRBV19 to TRBJ2-3; a weak D match, TRBD2 (6 bases). With 5 bases removed from V and 3 bases from J, the gap between germline ends came to 18 bases. The CDR3 length is 16 residues. Germline V CDR1 and CDR2: LNHDA, SQIVND (reference sequence). In DNA form, the CDR3 reads TGTGCCAGTAGTGTCCGGACTACTATTCCGACAGATACGCAGTATTTT. Residues: CASSVRTTIPTDTQYF. The full variable domain, in which reference TRBV19 and TRBJ2-3 provide the parts outside the CDR3, is DGGITQSPKYLFRKEGQNVTLSCEQNLNHDAMYWYRQDPGQGLRLIYYSQIVNDFQKGDIAEGYSVSREKKESFPLTVTSAQKNPTAFYLCASSVRTTIPTDTQYFGPGTRLTVL.